The clone carrying this TCR beta chain appeared a single time. Germline V gene lookup returns CDR1 MDHEN and CDR2 SYDVKM. The CDR3 is 15 amino acids. V shed 6 bases and J shed 5 bases, with 17 bases lying between them. This sample is drawn from a study of T cell responses to AZD1222 COVID-19 vaccine. Generated by immunoSEQ multiplex PCR, the TCRdb table keeps only in-frame clones and is missing some. The data contain about 190,000 clones, roughly 90% of them singletons. Sequencing used peripheral blood, obtained on day 0 of AZD1222 vaccination. This TCR came from an adult in good health. The chain couples TRBV28 to TRBJ2-1; D is undetermined. The CDR3 DNA reads TGTGCCAGCAGGGAGTTTGGCATGCCGCACAATGAGCAGTTCTTC. It encodes CASREFGMPHNEQFF. Based on the CDR3 plus reference TRBV28 and TRBJ2-1, the full variable domain is DVKVTQSSRYLVKRTGEKVFLECVQDMDHENMFWYRQDPGLGLRLIYFSYDVKMKEKGDIPEGYSVSREKKERFSLILESASTNQTSMYLCASREFGMPHNEQFFGPGTRLTVL.